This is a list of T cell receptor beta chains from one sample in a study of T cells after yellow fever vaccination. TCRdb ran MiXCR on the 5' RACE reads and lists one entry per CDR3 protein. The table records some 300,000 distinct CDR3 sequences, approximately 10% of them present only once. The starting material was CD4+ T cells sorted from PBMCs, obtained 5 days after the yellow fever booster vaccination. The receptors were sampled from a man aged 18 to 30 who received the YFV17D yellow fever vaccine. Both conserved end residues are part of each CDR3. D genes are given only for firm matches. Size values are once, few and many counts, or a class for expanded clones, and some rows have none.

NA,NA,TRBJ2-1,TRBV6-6,CASSYSTAYNEQFF,TGTGCCAGCAGTTACTCGACAGCCTACAATGAGCAGTTCTTC
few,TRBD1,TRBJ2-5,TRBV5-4,CASSLEPGQGSRETQYF,TGTGCCAGCAGCTTAGAGCCTGGACAGGGAAGTAGAGAGACCCAGTACTTC
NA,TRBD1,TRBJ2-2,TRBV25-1,CASRGQGLTGELFF,TGTGCCAGCAGGGGACAGGGGCTCACCGGGGAGCTGTTTTTT
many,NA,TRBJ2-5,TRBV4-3,CASSQDRGTPQETQYF,TGCGCCAGCAGCCAAGATAGGGGGACACCACAAGAGACCCAGTACTTC
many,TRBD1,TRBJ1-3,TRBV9,CASSVGTAGNTIYF,TGTGCCAGCAGCGTCGGGACAGCTGGAAACACCATATATTTT
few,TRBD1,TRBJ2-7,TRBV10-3,CAIGTGSSYEQYF,TGTGCCATCGGGACAGGAAGCTCCTACGAGCAGTACTTC
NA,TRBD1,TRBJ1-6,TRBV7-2,CASSLSPDRAIVGALHF,TGTGCCAGCAGCTTAAGTCCGGACAGGGCGATAGTAGGGGCCCTCCACTTT
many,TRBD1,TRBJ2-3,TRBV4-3,CASSLQGNTADTQYF,TGCGCCAGCAGCCTACAGGGGAATACAGCAGATACGCAGTATTTT
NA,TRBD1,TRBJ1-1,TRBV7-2,CASFSLPGQGTEAFF,TGTGCCAGCTTCTCCCTTCCTGGACAGGGGACTGAAGCTTTCTTT
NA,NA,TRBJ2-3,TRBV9,CASSPLGSADTQYF,TGTGCCAGCAGCCCACTCGGCTCTGCAGATACGCAGTATTTT
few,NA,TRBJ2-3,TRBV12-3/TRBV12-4,CASSFPDRTDTQYF,TGTGCCAGCAGTTTCCCGGACCGCACAGATACGCAGTATTTT
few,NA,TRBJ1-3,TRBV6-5,CASRRKSSGNTIYF,TGTGCCAGCAGAAGGAAGAGCTCTGGAAACACCATATATTTT
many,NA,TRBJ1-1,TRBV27,CASRLGGLTEAFF,TGTGCCAGCAGGCTAGGGGGGCTGACTGAAGCTTTCTTT
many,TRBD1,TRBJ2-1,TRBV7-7,CASSLGTGGNEQFF,TGTGCTAGCAGCTTAGGGACAGGGGGCAATGAGCAGTTCTTC
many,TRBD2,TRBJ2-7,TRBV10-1,CASSESPAGAYEQYF,TGCGCCAGCAGTGAGTCTCCAGCGGGGGCCTACGAGCAGTACTTC
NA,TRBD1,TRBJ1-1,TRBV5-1,CASNRETTGYTEAFF,TGCGCCAGCAACCGAGAAACGACAGGGTACACTGAAGCTTTCTTT
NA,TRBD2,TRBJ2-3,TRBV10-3,CAIRGLAGTDTQYF,TGTGCCATCAGGGGACTAGCGGGAACAGATACGCAGTATTTT
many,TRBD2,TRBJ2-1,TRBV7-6,CASSSVGLAGRNNEQFF,TGTGCCAGCAGCTCAGTGGGACTAGCGGGGAGAAACAATGAGCAGTTCTTC
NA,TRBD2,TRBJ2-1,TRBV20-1,CSALNRRGAHNEQFF,TGCAGTGCGCTCAACCGGCGGGGGGCCCACAATGAGCAGTTCTTC
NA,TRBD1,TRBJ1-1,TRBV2,CASSGQGADEAFF,TGTGCCAGCAGCGGACAGGGCGCGGATGAAGCTTTCTTT
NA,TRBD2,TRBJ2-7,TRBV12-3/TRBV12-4,CASSQSSGGAKEQYF,TGTGCCAGCAGTCAGTCTAGCGGGGGGGCGAAAGAGCAGTACTTC
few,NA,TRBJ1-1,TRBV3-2,CASSSNRTGFRNTEAFF,TGTGCCAGCAGCTCTAACAGGACAGGGTTTCGGAACACTGAAGCTTTCTTT
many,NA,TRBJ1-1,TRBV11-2,CASRHTGTEAFF,TGTGCCAGCAGACATACGGGGACTGAAGCTTTCTTT
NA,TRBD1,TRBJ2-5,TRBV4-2,CASSQDIASGGTQYF,TGTGCCAGCAGCCAAGATATAGCCTCAGGGGGGACCCAGTACTTC
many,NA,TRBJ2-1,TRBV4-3,CASSQDRWLNEQFF,TGCGCCAGCAGCCAAGATCGCTGGCTCAATGAGCAGTTCTTC
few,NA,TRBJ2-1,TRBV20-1,CSALRGLMDNEQFF,TGCAGTGCTCTCCGGGGATTAATGGACAATGAGCAGTTCTTC
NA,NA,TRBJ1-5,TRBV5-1,CASSPSWGSNQPQHF,TGCGCCAGCAGCCCCTCTTGGGGGAGCAATCAGCCCCAGCATTTT
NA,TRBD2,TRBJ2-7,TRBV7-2,CASSPGLVGQYF,TGTGCCAGCAGTCCCGGACTAGTAGGGCAGTACTTC
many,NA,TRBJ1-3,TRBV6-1,CASIRDFAAGNTIYF,TGTGCCAGCATTCGCGATTTCGCCGCTGGAAACACCATATATTTT
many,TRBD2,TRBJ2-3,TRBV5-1,CASSLLGGGADTQYF,TGCGCCAGCAGCCTACTTGGCGGGGGGGCAGATACGCAGTATTTT
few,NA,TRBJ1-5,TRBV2,CASSVDRNSNQPQHF,TGTGCCAGCAGTGTCGACCGGAATAGCAATCAGCCCCAGCATTTT
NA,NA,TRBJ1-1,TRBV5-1,CASSLVGREYTEAFF,TGCGCCAGCAGCTTGGTGGGCAGGGAGTATACTGAAGCTTTCTTT
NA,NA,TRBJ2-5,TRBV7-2,CASSLLSIEETQYF,TGTGCCAGCAGCTTACTATCGATCGAAGAGACCCAGTACTTC
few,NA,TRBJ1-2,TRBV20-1,CSAISGSDGYTF,TGCAGTGCTATATCGGGGAGCGATGGCTACACCTTC
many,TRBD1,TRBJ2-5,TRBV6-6,CASSWGQGAQETQYF,TGTGCCAGCAGTTGGGGACAGGGGGCCCAAGAGACCCAGTACTTC
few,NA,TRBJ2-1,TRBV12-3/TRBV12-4,CASTRRSEQFF,TGTGCCAGCACACGAAGATCTGAGCAGTTCTTC
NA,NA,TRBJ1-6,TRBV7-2,CASSLAQGTGSPLHF,TGTGCCAGCAGCTTAGCGCAGGGCACGGGTTCACCCCTCCACTTT
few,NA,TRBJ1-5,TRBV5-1,CASSLGESHQPQHF,TGCGCCAGCAGCTTGGGGGAGAGCCATCAGCCCCAGCATTTT
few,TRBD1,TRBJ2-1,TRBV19,CASKRGRDSNNEQFF,TGTGCCAGTAAACGCGGAAGGGACAGCAACAATGAGCAGTTCTTC
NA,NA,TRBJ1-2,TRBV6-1,CASSENGHYGYTF,TGTGCCAGCAGTGAGAACGGTCACTATGGCTACACCTTC
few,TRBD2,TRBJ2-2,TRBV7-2,CASSSGLPGELFF,TGTGCCAGCAGCTCGGGACTACCCGGGGAGCTGTTTTTT
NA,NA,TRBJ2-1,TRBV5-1,CASRGQGGENEQFF,TGCGCCAGCAGAGGACAGGGAGGGGAGAATGAGCAGTTCTTC
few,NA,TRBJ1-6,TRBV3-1,CASSQLVYNSPLHF,TGTGCCAGCAGCCAATTGGTCTATAATTCACCCCTCCACTTT
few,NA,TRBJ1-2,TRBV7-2,CASSLLSGTANYGYTF,TGTGCCAGCAGCCTACTCTCCGGGACGGCTAACTATGGCTACACCTTC
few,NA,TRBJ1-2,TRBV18,CASSPSGDDGYTF,TGTGCCAGCTCACCGTCCGGGGACGATGGCTACACCTTC
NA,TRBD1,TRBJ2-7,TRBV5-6,CASGRQGEQYF,TGTGCCAGCGGACGACAGGGCGAGCAGTACTTC
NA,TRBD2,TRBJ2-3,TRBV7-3,CASSAGGRGTDTQYF,TGTGCCAGCAGTGCGGGGGGGCGAGGCACAGATACGCAGTATTTT
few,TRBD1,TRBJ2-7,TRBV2,CASRDGTGAGEQYF,TGTGCCAGCAGGGACGGGACAGGGGCCGGCGAGCAGTACTTC
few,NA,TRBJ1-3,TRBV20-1,CSATSGAGFSGNTIYF,TGCAGTGCTACCTCGGGGGCCGGGTTCTCTGGAAACACCATATATTTT
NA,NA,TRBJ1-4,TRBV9,CASSVSGTSGEKLFF,TGTGCCAGCAGCGTTTCAGGGACGTCAGGTGAAAAACTGTTTTTT
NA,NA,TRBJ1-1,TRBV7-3,CASSLNGGNTEAFF,TGTGCCAGCAGCTTAAACGGGGGAAACACTGAAGCTTTCTTT
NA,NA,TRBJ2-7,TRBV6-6,CASSSQGSGEQYF,TGTGCCAGCAGTTCCCAGGGGAGCGGCGAGCAGTACTTC
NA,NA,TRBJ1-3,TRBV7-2,CASSTGGTGVGPSSGNTIYF,TGTGCCAGCAGCACCGGCGGTACAGGCGTCGGTCCGAGCTCTGGAAACACCATATATTTT
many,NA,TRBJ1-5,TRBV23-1,CASSLDYGLWSNQPQHF,TGCGCCAGCAGTCTCGATTATGGGTTGTGGAGCAATCAGCCCCAGCATTTT
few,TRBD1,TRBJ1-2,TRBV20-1,CSAAAGTGSYGYTF,TGCAGTGCGGCCGCCGGGACAGGGTCCTATGGCTACACCTTC
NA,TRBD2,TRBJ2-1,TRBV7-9,CASSPGTSRGVDEQFF,TGTGCCAGCAGCCCCGGGACTAGCCGGGGGGTCGATGAGCAGTTCTTC
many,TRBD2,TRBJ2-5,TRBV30,CAWSLLGDSGGRTQYF,TGTGCCTGGAGTTTACTCGGGGATAGCGGGGGTCGGACCCAGTACTTC
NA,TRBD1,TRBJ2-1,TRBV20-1,CSARTGGEQFF,TGCAGTGCAAGGACAGGGGGTGAGCAGTTCTTC
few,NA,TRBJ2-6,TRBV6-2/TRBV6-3,CASSYLGSLSGANVLTF,TGTGCCAGCAGTTATTTGGGGTCCCTATCTGGGGCCAACGTCCTGACTTTC